Each of the 2 T cell receptor beta chains below was sequenced from the same sample in a study of cytomegalovirus exposure and HLA in healthy donors. PCR used 60 Vbeta primers and 13 Jbeta primers. Repertoires were generated with immunoSEQ multiplex PCR, while TCRdb's copy carries only in-frame clones and drops some. This sample contains 100,000 to 150,000 clones. The specimen was PBMCs. These receptors were obtained from a man aged 40-50 years in good health and CMV-seronegative.

The V call is TRBV27, the J call TRBJ2-5; a possible D gene is TRBD1 (6 bases). CDR3 length: 13 amino acids. The germline CDR1 and CDR2 sequences are MNHEY and SMNVEV (reference sequence). Between the trimmed V and J ends, which lost 5 bases and 3 bases, there was a span of 10 bases. The CDR3, as DNA: TGTGCCAGCAGTCTCCGACAGGAAGAGACCCAGTACTTC. This translates into CASSLRQEETQYF.

CDR3 region: CASRDRGATNEKLFF. In nucleotides, the CDR3 is TGTGCCAGCAGAGACCGCGGGGCAACTAATGAAAAACTGTTTTTT. This chain links TRBV7-9 with TRBJ1-4; no reliable D call. The CDR3 spans 15 residues. V dropped 6 bases and J dropped 0 bases, with 11 bases sitting between them. Germline V gives CDR1 SEHNR, CDR2 FQNEAQ (reference sequence).